This T cell receptor (beta chain) derives from a study of vaccination and CD4 T cells after COVID-19 (dated by TCRdb to between 2020 and 2023). About the study as a whole: SARS-CoV-2 positivity had been established in the convalescent patients by nasal swab PCR, and mild disease was recorded in some 10 of these patients and severe disease in one. The cultures were stimulated with overlapping spike peptide pools from SARS-CoV-2 and from the common cold coronaviruses HCoV-NL63, HCoV-OC43 and HCoV-229E. Post-COVID blood samples were collected from convalescent patients a median of roughly 100 days after diagnosis, with a range of roughly 30 to 170 days. Each participant got two doses of either the Pfizer-BioNTech BNT162b2 vaccine (n=8) or the Moderna mRNA-1273 vaccine (n=2). The convalescent cohort included six males and four females, with two Hispanic individuals, seven Caucasians, two Asians and one multiracial person. Control cultures used a CEFX viral epitope pool as positive control, an HIV-1 Nef peptide pool as negative control, or no peptide. In over 8 COVID-19 convalescent patients and 4 infection-naive healthy vaccine recipients, researchers compared the spike-specific CD4+ TCR repertoire from before mRNA vaccination with the repertoire from after. The time from the second vaccine dose to post-vaccine blood sampling had a median of 72 days and ranged from roughly 12 to 241 days.

This clonotype has just a few counts. Its target antigen remains unknown. No much larger clonotype is one base removed from it; base qualities were not supplied. The library relied on PCR. At the Johns Hopkins FTIC core, DNA from the cultured CD4+ T cells underwent TCR sequencing with the Oncomine TCR Beta short-read assay. The QIAamp micro DNA kit was used to extract genomic DNA from the cultured CD4+ T cells. The Oncomine TCR Beta libraries from cultured CD4+ T cells were pooled using unique dual indexes and then sequenced on an Illumina iSeq 100. The paper's processing steps were these. Non-productive sequences were removed, and CDR3s not starting with C, not ending with F or W, or shorter than 7 amino acids were discarded. Antigen-specific clonotypes were identified with the MANAFEST web application by comparing peptide-stimulated wells with reference and other culture wells. To be called positive, a clone needed an FDR below 0.05, an odds ratio above 5, and a productive frequency above 0.1% in at least two of three replicate wells. Clonotypes that were significantly expanded in both SARS-CoV-2 spike wells and at least one common cold coronavirus spike condition were defined as cross-reactive. Similarity between CDR3 sequences was evaluated in R version 3.6.1 using Levenshtein distances (stringdist) and unrooted phylogenetic trees (ape). TCRdb reprocessing: public reads trimmed at Q25 with fastp, clones called with MiXCR, in-frame beta chains kept. Each entry is one CDR3 protein sequence, shown with its most common DNA and genes. TCRdb's processing, not the study's, gives the V and J calls here. This sample lists 15,000 or so distinct CDR3 sequences; around 74% were detected once. The ten biggest clones cover 15% to 20% of the sample.

CDR1 LNHNV and CDR2 YYDKDF were looked up in the germline V gene (reference sequence). From cysteine to phenylalanine, the CDR3 is 15 amino acids long. Only the CDR3 DNA stays, 45 bases, in frame from base 1. Trimming removed 1 base from V and 1 base from J, leaving 10 bases between the germline ends. The treatment or condition label, as the study defines it: approximately 9-day PBMC culture with coronavirus spike peptide pools or control peptides (ViraFEST assay). The ViraFEST assay was used in the study, in which antigen-specific T cells were expanded with peptide pools and expanded clonotypes were subsequently identified by TCR sequencing. The convalescent patients' positive SARS-CoV-2 PCR tests fell between March and December 2020, which was before the Alpha, Beta and Delta variants emerged in the United States. PBMCs were cultured at around 2 million per well in IMDM supplemented with about 5% human AB serum and about 10 IU/ml IL-2, with approximately 10 ug/ml peptide pools added. Half of the culture medium was replaced with fresh IL-2-containing medium on days 3 and 7. After 9 to 10 days of culture, CD4+ T cells were isolated by negative selection using the EasySep CD4+ T cell isolation kit. Ficoll-Paque Plus gradient centrifugation was used to isolate PBMCs from whole blood, and the isolated PBMCs were then either used fresh or cryopreserved at -140C. Culture conditions were generally each tested in triplicate wells.

Overall study outcomes, separate from this receptor: An increase in the median number of SARS-CoV-2-reactive clonotypes from approximately 20 after infection to 35 to 40 after vaccination was observed, but the change was not found to be significant. Among the post-vaccine SARS-CoV-2-reactive clones in convalescent patients, a median around 90% showed up only after vaccination, which suggests vaccine-specific priming. Of the vaccine-specific clones in convalescent patients, 304 of 307, or nearly all, reacted only to SARS-CoV-2 spike and did not cross-react with common cold coronaviruses. The study included relatively few convalescent patients and did not analyze early timepoints after natural infection.

The chain couples TRBV15 to TRBJ1-1; the D gene cannot be named for sure. The sample taken for sequencing was CD4+ T cells from blood, cultured in vitro. The origin of this receptor is a human donor who had recovered from COVID-19. The DNA sequence is TGTGCCACCAGCAGAGGGGATCGGGGGAACACTGAAGCTTTCTTT. Its protein product is CATSRGDRGNTEAFF.